This TCR beta chain was found in a study of T cells after yellow fever vaccination. About the research overall: SMART-Seq v4 Ultra Low Input prepared the low-cell-number fractions.

On this clonotype: The antigen remains unidentified.

UMIs were added to TCR cDNA along with a universal primer site when it was made by 5'RACE template switching. Each CDR3 protein gets one entry after TCRdb re-called the 5' RACE reads with MiXCR. The repertoire consists of 300,000 or so distinct CDR3 sequences, with 6.8% occurring once and the leading ten covering around 17%. Study results and caveats: Boosting was followed by the reappearance of most primary-vaccination clones (about 96% CD4, more than 70% CD8). It was the secondary response that reached its peak faster, day 5 versus 15, but it was weaker.

In germline, CDR1 is KGHDR, CDR2 SFDVKD. Trimming took off 4 bases at V and 8 bases at J, with 9 bases between the two ends. The CDR3 contains 12 residues. This chain joins TRBV24-1 and TRBJ2-3; TRBD2 is a possible D gene (5 bases). The TCR comes from a man aged 18 to 30 who received the YFV17D yellow fever vaccine. Sample: PBMCs, taken about 41 days after the first yellow fever vaccination. CDR3 sequence: CATSERVGTQYF. The CDR3 DNA reads as TGTGCCACCAGTGAGAGGGTCGGTACGCAGTATTTT.